This TCR beta chain was documented in a study of T cell responses to AZD1222 COVID-19 vaccine. The study's findings and limits: There were repertoire samples only from the period after the peak T cell response.

The data were produced by immunoSEQ multiplex PCR, yet TCRdb's version contains in-frame clones alone and is incomplete. The sample lists about 130,000 clones; around 94% were seen once. After removal of 7 bases from V and 2 bases from J, the junction contained 9 bases not matched to a gene. The CDR3 is made up of 16 amino acids. Germline loops: CDR1 LGHNT, CDR2 FRNRAP. Note on this clone: Its antigen is undetermined.

The sequences come from peripheral blood, collected on day 0 of AZD1222 vaccination. This receptor was identified in an adult in good health. V is TRBV12-5 and J is TRBJ2-3; TRBD2 matches at 10 bases. CDR3 residues: CASAPGTSAYTDTQYF. CDR3 DNA sequence: TGTGCTAGTGCCCCCGGGACTAGCGCATACACAGATACGCAGTATTTT.